Below are 18 T cell receptor beta chains sequenced from a single sample in a study of T cell responses to AZD1222 COVID-19 vaccine. Generated by immunoSEQ multiplex PCR, the TCRdb table keeps only in-frame clones and is missing some. Here the sample spans 45,000 to 60,000 clones, about 80% being singletons. This specimen was peripheral blood, taken on day 0 of AZD1222 vaccination. These receptors were collected from an adult in good health.

This chain uses TRBV6-5 with TRBJ2-7; the D is unclear. With 6 bases removed from V and 3 bases from J, the gap between germline ends came to 6 bases. The CDR3 is 11 residues long. Germline lookup yields CDR1 MNHEY and CDR2 SVGAGI. Here the CDR3 reads CASRRNYEQYV. CDR3 in DNA: TGTGCCAGCAGGCGCAACTACGAGCAGTACGTC.

V gene TRBV2 combines with J gene TRBJ1-6; D not certain. V lost 2 bases to trimming and J lost 10 bases, with 6 bases between them. The CDR3 runs to 12 residues. Germline loops: CDR1 SNHLY, CDR2 FYNNEI. In DNA form, the CDR3 reads TGTGCCAGCAGTGAAAGGCAGTCACCCCTCCACTTT. As protein: CASSERQSPLHF.

The rearrangement links TRBV5-6 to TRBJ1-6, with 7 nucleotides matching TRBD1. Germline lookup yields CDR1 SGHDT and CDR2 YYEEEE. Trimming removed 4 bases from V and 4 bases from J; junction bases left unmatched: 8. The CDR3 has 16 residues. Here the CDR3 DNA reads TGTGCCAGCAGCACCGCCGGGACAGCTTATAATTCACCCCTCCACTTT. It yields the protein CASSTAGTAYNSPLHF.

V gene TRBV9 combines with J gene TRBJ2-2; possible D gene TRBD1, 6 bases. CDR1 and CDR2 (germline): SGDLS, YYNGEE. V lost 3 bases, J lost 1 base, and 19 bases lay in between. This CDR3 spans 18 amino acids. CDR3 amino acids: CASSGGTSTSKNTGELFF. CDR3 DNA sequence: TGTGCCAGCAGCGGGGGGACATCTACCTCCAAGAACACCGGGGAGCTGTTTTTT.

This clone was detected only once. The J gene is TRBJ2-3, the V gene TRBV4-1; TRBD1 matches 9 bases. Looked up from germline, CDR1 is MGHRA and CDR2 is YSYEKL. Trimming removed 4 bases from V and 5 bases from J; junction bases left unmatched: 10. The length of the CDR3 is 16 residues. The CDR3 DNA sequence: TGCGCCAGCAGCCTACACCCGGGACAGGGACGAGATACGCAGTATTTT. The encoded protein is CASSLHPGQGRDTQYF.

The chain has TRBV27 and TRBJ2-6; 9 bases are a match to TRBD1. Unmatched junction bases numbered 12, after V lost 8 bases and J lost 4 bases. The germline CDR1 and CDR2 sequences are MNHEY and SMNVEV (reference sequence). The CDR3 loop spans 17 amino acids. The CDR3 nucleotides read TGTGCCAGCGGCCGGGACAGGGTTATTACGGGGGCCAACGTCCTGACTTTC. Translating it yields CASGRDRVITGANVLTF.

The genes are TRBV2 and TRBJ1-6, with D perhaps matching TRBD1 (6 bases). This CDR3 spans 14 amino acids. Germline-derived CDR1 and CDR2 are SNHLY and FYNNEI. Trimming removed 8 bases from V and 4 bases from J, with 12 bases in between. The CDR3 here is CASGQSTYNSPLHF. CDR3 in DNA: TGTGCCAGCGGACAGAGTACTTATAATTCACCCCTCCACTTT.

This clone was picked up a small number of times. The rearrangement joins TRBV6-5 to TRBJ1-2; D is undetermined. Trimming took 6 bases from V and 5 from J, leaving 10 bases between them. CDR3 length equals 12 residues. Germline assignment: CDR1 MNHEY and CDR2 SVGAGI. CDR3 amino acids: CASRQDGYGYTF. In DNA, the CDR3 is TGTGCCAGCAGGCAGGACGGATATGGCTACACCTTC.

The genes are TRBV4-2 and TRBJ2-3, with 10 bases identical to TRBD2. V shed 1 base, J shed 6 bases, and the junction held 10 bases outside the gene matches. From germline, CDR1 is LGHNA and CDR2 YNFKEQ. The CDR3 has 17 residues. DNA of the CDR3: TGTGCCAGCAGCCAAGTTATAACTAGCGGGAATGAGGATACGCAGTATTTT. It yields the protein CASSQVITSGNEDTQYF.

The chain uses TRBV19 and TRBJ1-3, with a weak D call TRBD1 (6 bases). Germline V gene lookup returns CDR1 LNHDA and CDR2 SQIVND (reference sequence). This CDR3 has 16 residues. Trimming removed 5 bases at V and 0 bases at J, with 14 bases between. In nucleotides, the CDR3 is TGTGCCAGTAGTGGGGGGCCCCTCTCCTCTGGAAACACCATATATTTT. As protein: CASSGGPLSSGNTIYF.

The rearrangement links TRBV6-5 to TRBJ2-1; the D is unclear. Germline V gene sequence: CDR1 MNHEY, CDR2 SVGAGI. The CDR3 runs to 15 residues. The V and J ends lost 6 bases and 3 bases respectively, with 15 bases between them. CDR3 protein: CASSSTPIVYNEQFF. CDR3 in DNA: TGTGCCAGCAGCTCCACACCGATCGTCTACAATGAGCAGTTCTTC.

The rearrangement joins TRBV5-1 to TRBJ1-2; D is unresolved. The V end was cut by 2 bases, the J end by 0 bases, with 5 bases between. This CDR3 spans 13 amino acids. Germline-derived CDR1 and CDR2 are SGHRS and YFSETQ. CDR3 loop: CASSFSANYGYTF. CDR3 in DNA: TGCGCCAGCAGCTTTTCCGCTAACTATGGCTACACCTTC.

The rearrangement links TRBV5-5 to TRBJ2-7; no clear D gene. V dropped 2 bases and J dropped 2 bases, with 17 bases sitting between them. The CDR3 loop spans 16 amino acids. Germline V gene data show CDR1 as SGHKS and CDR2 as YYEKEE (reference sequence). The chain's CDR3 is CASSFLGVQIPYEQYV. The CDR3 DNA sequence: TGTGCCAGCAGCTTCCTCGGCGTACAGATTCCCTACGAGCAGTACGTC.

This clone has a single count. This chain connects TRBV30 to TRBJ1-1, with D hard to call. CDR1 GTSNPN and CDR2 SVGIG come from the germline V gene (reference sequence). Trimming took 0 bases from V and 7 from J, leaving 9 bases between them. This CDR3 region has 12 residues. The CDR3 bases are TGTGCCTGGAGTGTGGAGATTAATGAAGCTTTCTTT. Encoded protein: CAWSVEINEAFF.

V gene TRBV5-1 combines with J gene TRBJ2-1; unclear D gene. Germline V gene data show CDR1 as SGHRS and CDR2 as YFSETQ. The germline V and J ends were trimmed by 1 base and 9 bases, with 11 bases remaining between them. CDR3 size: 13 residues. CDR3 nucleotides: TGCGCCAGCAGCTTGTTCCGGATGGGTGAGCAGTTCTTC. It codes for CASSLFRMGEQFF.

This chain uses TRBV7-2 with TRBJ1-6, with D possibly being TRBD1 (5 bases). The ends were cut back, 2 bases at V and 6 bases at J, with 11 bases in the middle. The CDR3 has 15 amino acids. Per germline, CDR1 SGHTA and CDR2 FQGNSA. CDR3 sequence: CASSLQGFGNSPLHF. The CDR3, as DNA: TGTGCCAGCAGCTTACAGGGTTTTGGTAATTCACCCCTCCACTTT.

This chain links TRBV7-2 with TRBJ2-1; 14 positions agree with TRBD2. Losses at the gene ends were 1 base for V and 1 base for J; bases not matched to a gene: 3. CDR1 and CDR2 (germline): SGHTA, FQGNSA. The CDR3 consists of 18 residues. This CDR3 reads CASSLEGLAGVSYNEQFF. DNA for the CDR3: TGTGCCAGCAGCTTAGAGGGACTAGCGGGAGTGTCCTACAATGAGCAGTTCTTC.

V gene TRBV28 combines with J gene TRBJ1-2; D not certain. V was shortened by 4 bases and J by 3 bases, with 9 bases between the two germline ends. This CDR3 spans 13 amino acids. CDR1 MDHEN and CDR2 SYDVKM come from the germline V gene. DNA for the CDR3: TGTGCCAGCAGTTCCGATCTGGACTATGGCTACACCTTC. Its translation: CASSSDLDYGYTF.